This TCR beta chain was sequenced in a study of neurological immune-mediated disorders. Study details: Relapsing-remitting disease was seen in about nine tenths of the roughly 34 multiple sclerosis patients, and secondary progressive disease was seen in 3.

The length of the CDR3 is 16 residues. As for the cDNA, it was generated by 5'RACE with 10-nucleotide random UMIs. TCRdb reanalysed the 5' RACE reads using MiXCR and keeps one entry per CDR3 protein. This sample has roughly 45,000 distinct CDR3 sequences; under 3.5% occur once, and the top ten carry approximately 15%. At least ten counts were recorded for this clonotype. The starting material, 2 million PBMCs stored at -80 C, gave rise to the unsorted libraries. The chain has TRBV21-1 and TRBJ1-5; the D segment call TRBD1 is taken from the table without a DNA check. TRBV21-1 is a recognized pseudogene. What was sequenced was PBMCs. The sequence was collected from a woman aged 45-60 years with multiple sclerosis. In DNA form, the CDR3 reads TGTGCCAGCAGCAATCGGGCGATTTGGGACAATCAGCCCCAGCATTTT. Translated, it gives CASSNRAIWDNQPQHF.